This TCR beta chain originates from a study of T cell responses to AZD1222 COVID-19 vaccine. CDR3 length: 13 amino acids. V was trimmed by 5 bases and J by 6 bases, leaving 13 bases between them. CDR1 is SNHLY and CDR2 is FYNNEI in the germline V gene. TCRdb's copy holds only in-frame clones and misses some; the assay was immunoSEQ multiplex PCR. The table lists some 100,000 clones, approximately 88% of them singletons. Note on this clone: The antigen is not known.

General study results and limits: With two AZD1222 doses given, Spike-specific TCR breadth and depth both rose. Regions left unmutated in variants are reportedly the target of nearly half of spike-specific TCRs.

Source: peripheral blood, taken on day 0 of AZD1222 vaccination. The rearrangement links TRBV2 to TRBJ1-2, with unresolved D. This TCR came from an adult in good health. The CDR3 protein is CASSIGRIDGYTF. In DNA form, the CDR3 reads TGTGCCAGCAGTATAGGGAGGATTGATGGCTACACCTTC. Full variable domain (rest looked up from reference TRBV2 and TRBJ1-2): EPEVTQTPSHQVTQMGQEVILRCVPISNHLYFYWYRQILGQKVEFLVSFYNNEISEKSEIFDDQFSVERPDGSNFTLKIRSTKLEDSAMYFCASSIGRIDGYTFGSGTRLTVV.